This TCR beta chain was identified during a study of blood T cell repertoires in COVID-19. Study at large: Italy, Spain and the United States were the sources of the convalescent and acute COVID-19 samples. The cDNA or gDNA used as material had been derived from T cells, B-cell-depleted T cells, or PBMCs.

Source study methods: Amplification of reference gene primers provided the estimated nucleated cell counts. The data were produced by immunoSEQ multiplex PCR, yet TCRdb's version contains in-frame clones alone and is incomplete. That table is the source of V, J and clone size, and D and trimming were worked out from the DNA. The sample lists about 75,000 clones; around 89% were seen once. Source material: peripheral blood. The source of this sequence is a human donor in a cohort sampled during active COVID-19.

The CDR3 coding sequence is TGTGCCAGCAGCTTAGCGGCTAGCGGGGCCTACAATGAGCAGTTCTTC. This codes for CASSLAASGAYNEQFF. The chain has TRBV7-2 and TRBJ2-1; the match to TRBD2 covers 9 bases. The CDR3 loop spans 16 amino acids. Per the germline V gene, CDR1 is SGHTA and CDR2 is FQGNSA. Germline trimming cut 0 bases from V and 2 bases from J; bases unmatched to any gene: 2.